This T cell receptor beta chain was captured by sequencing in a study of T-cell memory formation after mild COVID-19. Study-wide context: The two donors had largely donor-specific TCR clusters.

TCRdb itself ran the 5' RACE reads through MiXCR, one entry per CDR3 protein. The sample carries a few hundred thousand distinct CDR3 sequences, less than 20% recorded once. CDR1 DFQATT and CDR2 SNEGSKA come from the germline V gene (reference sequence). Trimming removed 7 bases at V and 5 bases at J, with 8 bases between. CDR3 length: 10 residues. Sequenced input: PBMCs or a T cell subset sorted from them (not recorded which). The source is a man between 18 and 35 years old who had mild COVID-19 (a few samples of this study predate the infection). Cell type and time point are not known. The chain joins TRBV20-1 to TRBJ1-1; D is uncertain. For the CDR3, the DNA is TGCAGTGGAGTTGGGACTGAAGCTTTCTTT. The encoded protein is CSGVGTEAFF.